The source of this T cell receptor beta chain is a study of CD8 T cells in Susac syndrome (dated by TCRdb to between 2017 and 2020). With respect to the entire study: The study used repertoire sequencing to test whether antigen drove CD8+ T cell activation and differentiation in Susac syndrome.

RNA was extracted using the RNeasy kit, and roughly 0.45 to 1 ug of the RNA was reverse transcribed with random hexamers. The immunoSEQ multiplex PCR assay, covering 54 Vbeta and 13 Jbeta segments, was used to amplify TCR beta CDR3 regions. Bias from PCR amplification was corrected by using a synthetic template baseline for primer optimization and for computational correction. The published analysis was carried out like this. Reads were assigned to V, D and J genes according to IMGT and analyzed in immunoSEQ Analyzer, with only productive sequences retained. Clonality was calculated as one minus the Shannon entropy normalized by log2 of the number of productive unique sequences. For each patient and control, public and private clones were evaluated among the 100 most prevalent clones. A clone was defined as Susac-specific if it was absent from the healthy and MS cohorts, from some 980 published viral clones and from other ImmuneACCESS disease sequences. Using fastp trimming at Q25 and MiXCR clonotype assembly, TCRdb reanalyzed the public sequencing data and kept in-frame beta chains. Each entry merges the rows of one CDR3 protein and shows their most common DNA and genes. For this entry, the V and J calls and clone size follow TCRdb and not the study's own pipeline. In this sample the table shows about 190,000 distinct CDR3 sequences, roughly 94% of which occur a single time. 0.1% of the sample belongs to the ten largest clones.

About this clonotype itself: What this receptor recognizes is not known. No base quality values were provided; no much bigger clone lies one nucleotide off.

Peripheral blood CD8+ and CD4+ T cells from healthy donors, Susac syndrome patients and multiple sclerosis patients were profiled using high-throughput TCR beta sequencing. The healthy donors served as controls matched for age and sex. Bulk CD8+ and CD4+ T cells were purified by magnetic negative isolation, whereas CD8+ TEMRA cells were enriched by FACS. Blood was collected in EDTA tubes and processed within 24 hours, with PBMCs isolated through density gradient centrifugation. PBMCs intended for TCR sequencing were cryopreserved in liquid nitrogen and thawed later in a water bath at 37 degrees C. A purity of at least 90% was achieved for sorted or isolated CD4+, CD8+ and CD8+ TEMRA cells. The CDR3 has 14 amino acids, counting the end cysteine and phenylalanine. Kept here is only the CDR3 DNA, which spans 42 bases and is read in frame from base 1. The trim is 2 bases for V and 10 bases for J, with a gap of 12 bases between the germline ends.

Here is what the overall study found, with its caveats: The TCR sequencing and HLA analysis was acknowledged to have included a relatively small number of individuals.

Sequencing was performed on CD4+ T cells from PBMCs. This TCR was sampled from a human donor in good health. The sequence joins TRBV12-3 or TRBV12-4 to TRBJ1-6; no D gene can be assigned with confidence. CDR3 protein: CASSLSLRESPLHF. The bases are TGTGCCAGCAGTTTATCTCTGCGGGAGTCACCCCTCCACTTT.